The 14 T cell receptor beta chains listed next were all sequenced from one sample in a study of human T cells and chemical hapten exposure. Described time point: patch test 1, 2 weeks after DPC sensitization. Treatment in this sample: therapeutic diphenylcyclopropenone sensitization with weekly scalp DPC. TCRdb ran MiXCR on the RACE reads and lists one entry per CDR3 protein. This sample carries about 120,000 distinct CDR3 sequences, around 13% of them seen once, and the ten largest clones take around 0.99%. Sample: whole blood, taken in connection with sensitization to the hapten diphenylcyclopropenone (DPC). The receptors here all came from a man between 18 and 29 years old with alopecia areata. Some clones in this sample may be carry-over from other donors' samples.

This clonotype has a handful of counts. The chain carries TRBV6-5 and TRBJ2-7; a possible D gene is TRBD2 (6 bases). Looked up from germline, CDR1 is MNHEY and CDR2 is SVGAGI. The CDR3 is made up of 12 amino acids. Trimming pared 7 bases from V and 2 bases from J, leaving 9 bases between. As DNA, the CDR3 is TGTGCCAGCACTAGCGAAACCTACGAGCAGTACTTC. It translates to CASTSETYEQYF.

This clonotype was observed a few times. This chain connects TRBV20-1 to TRBJ2-1; 14 bases match TRBD2. Germline CDR1 DFQATT, CDR2 SNEGSKA (reference sequence). V lost 5 bases to trimming and J lost 0 bases; unmatched junction nucleotides: 12. CDR3 length: 19 residues. CDR3 residues: CSAARLAGGALPSYNEQFF. In DNA form, the CDR3 reads TGCAGTGCTGCCCGACTAGCGGGGGGGGCCCTACCCTCCTACAATGAGCAGTTCTTC.

The rearrangement uses TRBV4-1 and TRBJ2-2; D gene uncertain. Germline CDR1 and CDR2: MGHRA and YSYEKL. CDR3 length equals 14 residues. V lost 1 base and J 3 bases, leaving 6 bases between the germline ends. The CDR3 protein is CASSQATYTGELFF. The CDR3 nucleotides read TGCGCCAGCAGCCAAGCCACTTACACCGGGGAGCTGTTTTTT.

Many counts were recorded for this clonotype. This chain connects TRBV18 to TRBJ1-5; D gene uncertain. In germline, CDR1 is KGHSH, CDR2 LQKENI. V lost 4 bases and J 5 bases, leaving 9 bases between the germline ends. CDR3 length equals 13 residues. CDR3 residues: CASSLDGYQPQHF. The DNA of the CDR3 is TGTGCCAGCTCACTCGACGGCTATCAGCCCCAGCATTTT.

CDR3 residues: CASSLKQGRDGYTF. The CDR3, as DNA: TGTGCCAGCAGTTTAAAACAGGGAAGGGATGGCTACACCTTC. The V call is TRBV12-3 or TRBV12-4, the J call TRBJ1-2, with D possibly TRBD1 on 6 matching bases. V was clipped by 2 bases and J by 6 bases, with 13 bases between them. CDR3 length: 14 residues.

This clonotype turned up a few times. V and J are TRBV5-1 and TRBJ1-1; D gene unclear. V was shortened by 0 bases and J by 0 bases, with 3 bases between the two germline ends. Germline V gives CDR1 SGHRS, CDR2 YFSETQ. This CDR3 is 13 amino acids long. CDR3 sequence (DNA): TGCGCCAGCAGCTTGGTTATGAACACTGAAGCTTTCTTT. Its protein is CASSLVMNTEAFF.

In this sample, this clonotype turned up a few times. The rearrangement joins TRBV29-1 to TRBJ2-2; 13 bases align to TRBD2. The CDR3 loop spans 14 amino acids. CDR1 SQVTM and CDR2 ANQGSEA come from the germline V gene. V dropped 6 bases and J dropped 5; count of bases not matched to a gene: 3. As DNA, the CDR3 is TGCAGCGTAGGGACTAGCGGGATAACCGGGGAGCTGTTTTTT. Protein product: CSVGTSGITGELFF.

J is TRBJ1-6 and V is TRBV2; 8 nucleotides line up with TRBD1. The CDR3 has 15 residues. CDR1 is SNHLY and CDR2 is FYNNEI in the germline V gene. Trimming removed 2 bases from V and 7 bases from J; junction bases left unmatched: 4. The CDR3 DNA is TGTGCCAGCAGTGAACGACAGGGGCGAAATTCACCCCTCCACTTT. It codes for CASSERQGRNSPLHF. The full variable domain, completed using reference TRBV2 and TRBJ1-6, is EPEVTQTPSHQVTQMGQEVILRCVPISNHLYFYWYRQILGQKVEFLVSFYNNEISEKSEIFDDQFSVERPDGSNFTLKIRSTKLEDSAMYFCASSERQGRNSPLHFGNGTRLTVT.

This clonotype occurred a few times. This chain joins TRBV18 and TRBJ1-2; no firm D call. Germline assignment: CDR1 KGHSH and CDR2 LQKENI. V lost 6 bases and J lost 4, with 21 bases in between. This CDR3 contains 16 residues. CDR3 region: CASSPTREAFSYGYTF. In DNA, the CDR3 is TGTGCCAGCTCGCCAACCCGGGAGGCGTTCTCCTATGGCTACACCTTC.

This clonotype was counted only a few times. This chain connects TRBV28 to TRBJ2-7, with 9 nucleotides matching TRBD1. Germline lookup yields CDR1 MDHEN and CDR2 SYDVKM. Trimming at V came to 5 bases and at J to 4 bases, leaving 9 bases not matched to a gene. This CDR3 region has 15 residues. CDR3 region: CASSPAGTGTYEQYF. As DNA, the CDR3 is TGTGCCAGCAGTCCCGCCGGGACAGGGACATACGAGCAGTACTTC.

This chain uses TRBV18 with TRBJ2-1; 9 positions agree with TRBD1. Germline loops: CDR1 KGHSH, CDR2 LQKENI. The CDR3 sequence is 18 residues long. Trimming at V came to 3 bases and at J to 0 bases, leaving 9 bases not matched to a gene. CDR3 sequence: CASSPLTGGLYSYNEQFF. In nucleotides, the CDR3 is TGTGCCAGCTCACCCTTAACAGGGGGCCTTTACTCCTACAATGAGCAGTTCTTC.

V and J are TRBV9 and TRBJ2-2; 9 bases are shared with TRBD1. Germline CDR1 reads SGDLS; CDR2 reads YYNGEE. The V gene end was trimmed by 0 bases and the J gene end by 3 bases; junction bases not matched to a gene: 15. This CDR3 region has 20 residues. CDR3 sequence: CASSVGRQLGTGIDTGELFF. DNA for the CDR3: TGTGCCAGCAGCGTAGGAAGACAGCTTGGGACAGGGATCGACACCGGGGAGCTGTTTTTT.

This clonotype was observed a handful of times. The chain uses TRBV7-9 and TRBJ2-1; TRBD1 agrees at 8 bases. Unmatched junction bases numbered 8, after V lost 5 bases and J lost 8 bases. The CDR3 runs 14 residues. CDR1 SEHNR and CDR2 FQNEAQ come from the germline V gene (reference sequence). The CDR3 here is CASSPWTGSHEQFF. The CDR3 DNA reads TGTGCCAGCAGCCCTTGGACAGGGAGCCATGAGCAGTTCTTC.

This chain connects TRBV18 to TRBJ1-6, with D possibly TRBD1 on 5 matching bases. From germline, CDR1 is KGHSH and CDR2 LQKENI. The CDR3 spans 13 residues. Deletions cut 3 bases from V and 8 bases from J, with 8 bases between. CDR3 coding DNA: TGTGCCAGCTCACCGGGACTGGATTCACCCCTCCACTTT. Protein product: CASSPGLDSPLHF.